This TCR beta chain was found in a study of early T cells in non-severe SARS-CoV-2 infection. Notes on this clonotype: Its antigen is not identified.

General observations from the study: VDJdb matches were skewed toward anti-spike CD8 T cell responses.

Tagging with unique molecular identifiers was applied to individual cDNA molecules. From the 5' RACE reads, TCRdb called clonotypes with MiXCR, one entry per CDR3 protein. This table holds fewer than 75,000 distinct CDR3 sequences, roughly a sixth found once. The TCR sequence derives from an adult who was a healthcare worker with PCR-confirmed SARS-CoV-2 infection or an uninfected control (not recorded which). The material sequenced was whole blood, taken at baseline.

CDR3 region: CASSLDGSGQETQYF. The CDR3 bases are TGTGCCAGCAGCTTAGATGGTAGCGGACAAGAGACCCAGTACTTC. The chain recombines TRBV7-6 with TRBJ2-5; perhaps TRBD2 as D (6 bases). V gave up 1 base and J gave up 2 bases, with 11 bases separating them. Per germline, CDR1 SGHVS and CDR2 FNYEAQ. The CDR3 contains 15 residues.